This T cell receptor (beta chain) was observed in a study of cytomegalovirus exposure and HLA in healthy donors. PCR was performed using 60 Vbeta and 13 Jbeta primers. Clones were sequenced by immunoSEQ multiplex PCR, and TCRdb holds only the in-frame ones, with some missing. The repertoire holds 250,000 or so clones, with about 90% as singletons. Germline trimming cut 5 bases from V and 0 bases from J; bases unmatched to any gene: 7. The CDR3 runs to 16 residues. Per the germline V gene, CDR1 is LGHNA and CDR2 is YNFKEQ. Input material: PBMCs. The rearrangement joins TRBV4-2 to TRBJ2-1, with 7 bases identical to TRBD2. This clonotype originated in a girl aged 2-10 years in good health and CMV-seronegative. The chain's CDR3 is CASSYLADPSYNEQFF. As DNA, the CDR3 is TGTGCCAGCAGCTACCTAGCGGACCCCTCCTACAATGAGCAGTTCTTC.